This T cell receptor beta chain originates from a study of blood T cell repertoires in COVID-19. This clone turned up a few times. The method was immunoSEQ multiplex PCR; TCRdb's version includes in-frame clones alone and lacks a portion of them. The repertoire consists of 150,000 or so clones, with more than 65% occurring once and the leading ten covering about 10%. The material sequenced was PBMCs or T cells enriched from blood (not recorded which). The clonotype was recovered from a man aged 50 to 59 who had recovered from COVID-19.

CDR3 DNA sequence: TGTGCCAGCAGCTTAGGGACGGGGGGCCCCACCGGGGAGCTGTTTTTT. Its protein product is CASSLGTGGPTGELFF. The chain recombines TRBV7-7 with TRBJ2-2; possible D gene TRBD2, 7 bases. The CDR3 has 16 amino acids. V lost 1 base to trimming and J lost 4 bases, with 13 bases between them. The V gene's germline CDR1 is SSHAT and CDR2 FNYEAQ (reference sequence). Using reference TRBV7-7 and TRBJ2-2 for the parts outside the CDR3, the full variable domain is GAGVSQSPRYKVTKRGQDVTLRCDPISSHATLYWYQQALGQGPEFLTYFNYEAQPDKSGLPSDRFSAERPEGSISTLTIQRTEQRDSAMYRCASSLGTGGPTGELFFGEGSRLTVL.